Included here is one T cell receptor beta chain sequence, with context. Antigen unknown. This entry is derived from a study of vaccination effects on CD4 cells after COVID-19. Study context: Antigen-specific CD4+ T cells were first expanded with viral peptide pools by the ViraFEST assay and only then sequenced. Post-vaccine specimens arrived a median 72 days past the second dose.

Culture lasted about 11 days before CD4+ T cell isolation. Two-dose BNT162b2 or mRNA-1273 vaccination was given to participants. None of these healthy vaccinees had been infected with SARS-CoV-2 before vaccination. It was on days 3 and 7 that half the medium was replaced with IL-2 medium. Trimming cost V 2 bases and J 2 bases, with 6 bases left between them. The CDR3 extends over 13 amino acids. Germline lookup yields CDR1 MNHEY and CDR2 SMNVEV (reference sequence). TCRdb's copy holds only in-frame clones and misses some; the assay was immunoSEQ multiplex PCR. The data contain approximately 47,000 clones, around 70% of them seen just once; the ten biggest clones take up about 7%.

The specimen comprised CD4+ T cells from PBMCs cultured without peptide, sampled after COVID-19 vaccination. This receptor was taken from a human donor who received a COVID-19 vaccine. This chain connects TRBV27 to TRBJ2-5, with TRBD1 as a possible D gene (5 bases). This CDR3 is CASSLRGQETQYF. The CDR3 nucleotides are TGTGCCAGCAGTTTAAGGGGACAAGAGACCCAGTACTTC.